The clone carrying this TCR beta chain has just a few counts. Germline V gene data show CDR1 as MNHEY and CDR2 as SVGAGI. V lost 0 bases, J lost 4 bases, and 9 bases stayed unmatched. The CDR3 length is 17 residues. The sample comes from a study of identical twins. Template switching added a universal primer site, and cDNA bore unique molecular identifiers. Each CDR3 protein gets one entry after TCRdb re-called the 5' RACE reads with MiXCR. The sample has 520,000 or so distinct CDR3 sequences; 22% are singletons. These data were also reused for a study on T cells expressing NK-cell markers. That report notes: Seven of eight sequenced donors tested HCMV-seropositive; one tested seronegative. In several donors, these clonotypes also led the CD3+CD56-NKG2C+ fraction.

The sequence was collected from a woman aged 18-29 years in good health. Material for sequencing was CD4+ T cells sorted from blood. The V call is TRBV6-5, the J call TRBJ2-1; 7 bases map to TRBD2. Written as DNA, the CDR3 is TGTGCCAGCAGTTACTCGCTAGCGGCTACTAATTACAATGAGCAGTTCTTC. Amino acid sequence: CASSYSLAATNYNEQFF.